This T cell receptor beta chain is from a study of OX40 agonist ivuxolimab in advanced cancers. Across the study: Averaging approximately 60 years in age, with a range of 23 to 79, the cohort was around 85% male. Three patients showed partial responses: one hepatocellular carcinoma and two cutaneous melanoma cases.

Libraries were prepared by immunoSEQ multiplex PCR; TCRdb keeps only in-frame clonotypes and omits some of them. The table includes 30,000 or so clones, 80% to 95% detected once. V lost 4 bases and J lost 4; bases outside the gene matches: 10. CDR3 length equals 15 residues. Germline lookup yields CDR1 SGHRS and CDR2 YFSETQ. The sequence derives from an adult with an advanced solid tumor such as melanoma, head and neck, liver or kidney cancer. The starting material was CD4+ or CD8+ T cells sorted from blood, obtained in a trial of the OX40 agonist ivuxolimab. V gene TRBV5-1 combines with J gene TRBJ1-1; 7 nucleotides match TRBD1. The CDR3 sequence: CASSLSPTGSTEAFF. The CDR3 nucleotides read TGCGCCAGCAGCCTTAGCCCGACAGGGAGCACTGAAGCTTTCTTT. Supplemented by reference TRBV5-1 and TRBJ1-1, the full variable domain reads KAGVTQTPRYLIKTRGQQVTLSCSPISGHRSVSWYQQTPGQGLQFLFEYFSETQRNKGNFPGRFSGRQFSNSRSEMNVSTLELGDSALYLCASSLSPTGSTEAFFGQGTRLTVV.